This T cell receptor (beta chain) is from a study of blood T cell repertoires in COVID-19. The wider study: Material from acute and convalescent COVID-19 was sourced from the United States, Italy and Spain. Nucleic acid was either cDNA or gDNA, and it came from T cells, B-cell-depleted T cells, or PBMCs.

As handled by the study authors: How many nucleated cells were present was estimated from reference gene primer amplification. Clones were read by immunoSEQ multiplex PCR, and TCRdb kept only the in-frame ones, dropping some. V and J calls and clone size follow that table, whereas D and trimming were derived from the DNA. This table has approximately 94,000 clones, more than 65% appearing once. The CDR3 has 12 residues. V lost 7 bases and J 1 base, leaving 10 bases between the germline ends. CDR1 is SQVTM and CDR2 is ANQGSEA in the germline V gene. This receptor was taken from a man between 70 and 80 years old with active or convalescent COVID-19. The chain employs TRBV29-1 and TRBJ1-2; tentative D call: TRBD1 (6 bases). Sequencing input: peripheral blood. CDR3 sequence: CSALDSNYGYTF. CDR3 DNA sequence: TGCAGCGCCTTGGACAGTAACTATGGCTACACCTTC.